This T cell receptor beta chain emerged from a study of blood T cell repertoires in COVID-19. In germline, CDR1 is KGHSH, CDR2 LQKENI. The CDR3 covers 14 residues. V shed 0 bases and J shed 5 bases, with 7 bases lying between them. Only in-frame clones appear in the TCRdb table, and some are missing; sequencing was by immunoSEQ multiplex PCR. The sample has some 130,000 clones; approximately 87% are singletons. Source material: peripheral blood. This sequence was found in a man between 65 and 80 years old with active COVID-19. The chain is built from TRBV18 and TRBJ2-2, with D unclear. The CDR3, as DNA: TGTGCCAGCTCACCACCGAGCCTAACCGGGGAGCTGTTTTTT. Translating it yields CASSPPSLTGELFF.